Below, 32 T cell receptor beta chains from the same sample are listed, as sequenced in a study of blood T cell repertoires in COVID-19. The assay was immunoSEQ multiplex PCR, and TCRdb's table has in-frame clones only and misses some. The sample yields roughly 400,000 clones, 85% to 90% seen once. The sample comprised PBMCs or T cells enriched from blood (not recorded which). The receptors originated from a man aged 25 to 45 who had recovered from COVID-19.

The chain is built from TRBV5-8 and TRBJ1-2; tentatively, D is TRBD1 (5 bases). V lost 4 bases and J 4 bases, leaving 14 bases between the germline ends. CDR1 is SGHTS and CDR2 is YDEGEE in the germline V gene. This CDR3 comprises 14 residues. The CDR3 DNA sequence: TGTGCCAGCAGCATCCAAACAGGCCCCTATGGCTACACCTTC. Its translation: CASSIQTGPYGYTF.

This chain connects TRBV30 to TRBJ2-5; 8 bases line up with TRBD1. Per the germline V gene, CDR1 is GTSNPN and CDR2 is SVGIG (reference sequence). The CDR3 extends over 15 amino acids. With 1 base clipped from V and 5 bases from J, the junction kept 9 bases outside the gene matches. The CDR3 sequence: CAWSGRRGPLETQYF. As DNA, the CDR3 is TGTGCCTGGAGTGGACGCAGGGGGCCTTTGGAGACCCAGTACTTC. Using reference TRBV30 and TRBJ2-5 for the parts outside the CDR3, the full variable domain is SQTIHQWPATLVQPVGSPLSLECTVEGTSNPNLYWYRQAAGRGLQLLFYSVGIGQISSEVPQNLSASRPQDRQFILSSKKLLLSDSGFYLCAWSGRRGPLETQYFGPGTRLLVL.

This chain uses TRBV11-2 with TRBJ2-5, with 7 nucleotides matching TRBD1. This CDR3 contains 12 residues. After removal of 10 bases from V and 5 bases from J, the junction contained 7 bases not matched to a gene. Germline values: CDR1 SGHAT, CDR2 FQNNGV. CDR3 sequence: CATADRDETQYF. The CDR3, as DNA: TGTGCCACCGCAGACAGGGATGAGACCCAGTACTTC.

This clone is a singleton in its sample. The chain uses TRBV2 and TRBJ1-5; 8 bases line up with TRBD1. CDR3 length: 14 residues. J gave up 7 bases and V 7 bases, and 9 bases lay outside the gene matches. Germline V gene data show CDR1 as SNHLY and CDR2 as FYNNEI. CDR3 loop: CASKYGQGSQPQHF. In DNA form, the CDR3 reads TGTGCCAGCAAATACGGACAGGGAAGCCAGCCCCAGCATTTT.

The rearrangement links TRBV28 to TRBJ2-7; D perhaps matches TRBD2 (5 bases). Between the trimmed V and J ends, which lost 7 bases and 6 bases, there was a span of 19 bases. The CDR3 is 14 amino acids. The V gene's germline CDR1 is MDHEN and CDR2 SYDVKM. The CDR3 DNA is TGTGCCAGCAATGAGGGCCAGTATTATAGCGAGCAGTACTTC. Translation: CASNEGQYYSEQYF.

V gene TRBV5-1 combines with J gene TRBJ2-3; tentatively, D is TRBD1 (5 bases). Deletions cut 1 base from V and 8 bases from J, with 17 bases between. This CDR3 is built from 15 residues. Germline loops: CDR1 SGHRS, CDR2 YFSETQ. The chain's CDR3 is CASSLTAVGALTQYF. For the CDR3, the DNA is TGCGCCAGCAGCTTGACGGCAGTTGGGGCTCTTACGCAGTATTTT.

This chain joins TRBV27 and TRBJ1-5; TRBD1 is a possible D gene (5 bases). Germline values: CDR1 MNHEY, CDR2 SMNVEV (reference sequence). This CDR3 region has 17 residues. V lost 5 bases and J lost 0, with 17 bases in between. CDR3 amino acids: CASSPTSSGFSNQPQHF. Written as DNA, the CDR3 is TGTGCCAGCAGTCCAACCTCCTCAGGGTTTAGCAATCAGCCCCAGCATTTT.

The chain combines TRBV18 with TRBJ1-1, with D hard to call. This CDR3 contains 12 residues. Germline lookup yields CDR1 KGHSH and CDR2 LQKENI. Trimming pared 9 bases from V and 4 bases from J, leaving 12 bases between. The DNA for the CDR3 is TGTGCCAGTTGCACGGGTGTCACTGAAGCTTTCTTT. Translation: CASCTGVTEAFF.

V gene TRBV14 combines with J gene TRBJ1-3, with unresolved D. V lost 0 bases to trimming and J lost 11 bases, with 8 bases between them. The CDR3 is 12 amino acids. CDR1 and CDR2 from the germline V gene are SGHDN and FVKESK. CDR3 DNA sequence: TGTGCCAGCAGCCAAGACCTCAGTCCCATATATTTT. It encodes CASSQDLSPIYF.

This rearrangement joins TRBV10-3 to TRBJ1-2; D possibly corresponds to TRBD1 (5 bases). Trimming pared 5 bases from V and 8 bases from J, leaving 24 bases between. CDR3 length: 16 amino acids. Germline values: CDR1 ENHRY, CDR2 SYGVKD. CDR3 sequence reads: CAISQNKRGMEGGYTF. CDR3 nucleotides: TGTGCCATCAGTCAAAATAAAAGGGGAATGGAGGGAGGCTACACCTTC.

The chain links TRBV7-8 to TRBJ2-3, with D perhaps matching TRBD2 (5 bases). CDR3 length: 14 amino acids. Germline V gene sequence: CDR1 SGHVS, CDR2 FQNEAQ. V lost 1 base to trimming and J lost 5 bases, with 10 bases between them. The CDR3 is CASSLGGQIDTQYF. Here the CDR3 DNA reads TGTGCCAGCAGCTTAGGAGGGCAGATAGATACGCAGTATTTT.

This chain connects TRBV3-1 (or the pseudogene TRBV3-2) to TRBJ2-1, with D possibly matching TRBD1 (5 bases). CDR3 length: 13 residues. The germline CDR1 and CDR2 sequences are LGHDT and YNNKEL (reference sequence). Trimming took off 2 bases at V and 15 bases at J, with 17 bases between the two ends. The CDR3 DNA follows: TGTGCCAGCAGCCAAAGATCGTCGACAGTGACGTTCTTC. This translates into CASSQRSSTVTFF.

The chain is built from TRBV18 and TRBJ1-5; 8 bases match TRBD1. Unmatched junction bases numbered 14, after V lost 4 bases and J lost 0 bases. Germline V gives CDR1 KGHSH, CDR2 LQKENI. This CDR3 comprises 19 residues. The CDR3 region has the DNA TGTGCCAGCTCACACCAAGGGACAGGAGTATTCAATAGCAATCAGCCCCAGCATTTT. It specifies CASSHQGTGVFNSNQPQHF.

The V call is TRBV7-9, the J call TRBJ2-1; TRBD2 aligns across 7 bases. CDR1 and CDR2 from the germline V gene are SEHNR and FQNEAQ (reference sequence). The junction had 13 bases not matched to a gene; V was cut back by 8 bases and J by 9 bases. The CDR3 runs to 14 residues. As DNA, the CDR3 is TGTGCCAGCGTGGTGGGGAGGGTGATCGGTGAGCAGTTCTTC. Protein: CASVVGRVIGEQFF. Using reference TRBV7-9 and TRBJ2-1 for the parts outside the CDR3, the full variable domain is DTGVSQNPRHKITKRGQNVTFRCDPISEHNRLYWYRQTLGQGPEFLTYFQNEAQLEKSRLLSDRFSAERPKGSFSTLEIQRTEQGDSAMYLCASVVGRVIGEQFFGPGTRLTVL.

The CDR3 is CASSSGTGLGETQYF. The CDR3 nucleotides are TGTGCCAGCAGCTCCGGGACAGGGCTAGGGGAGACCCAGTACTTC. The chain links TRBV5-6 to TRBJ2-5, with TRBD1 matching over 9 bases. CDR3 length: 15 amino acids. The germline V gene has CDR1 SGHDT and CDR2 YYEEEE. V shed 3 bases and J 5 bases; nucleotides not matched to a gene: 8.

CDR3 region: CASGETGLGYTF. CDR3 sequence (DNA): TGTGCCAGCGGAGAGACAGGGCTTGGCTACACCTTC. The chain links TRBV6-5 to TRBJ1-2; 7 nucleotides align to TRBD1. CDR1 is MNHEY and CDR2 is SVGAGI in the germline V gene. This CDR3 spans 12 amino acids. With 8 bases clipped from V and 7 bases from J, the junction kept 7 bases outside the gene matches.

The V call is TRBV20-1, the J call TRBJ2-2; weak D call: TRBD2 (6 bases). CDR3 length: 13 amino acids. CDR1 and CDR2 from the germline V gene are DFQATT and SNEGSKA (reference sequence). V was cut by 3 bases and J by 2 bases, with 7 bases left in between. The CDR3, as DNA: TGCAGTGCTAGTGGGACTAACACCGGGGAGCTGTTTTTT. It is translated as CSASGTNTGELFF.

J is TRBJ2-1 and V is TRBV2; D unresolved. Germline loops: CDR1 SNHLY, CDR2 FYNNEI. The CDR3 extends over 14 amino acids. V dropped 1 base and J dropped 4 bases, with 8 bases sitting between them. The CDR3 region is CASSEDGSYNEQFF. In nucleotides, the CDR3 is TGTGCCAGCAGTGAAGACGGGTCATACAATGAGCAGTTCTTC.

The J gene is TRBJ2-7, the V gene TRBV5-1; 12 bases align to TRBD2. V was clipped by 0 bases and J by 7 bases; unmatched bases: 2. The CDR3 totals 14 residues. Germline-derived CDR1 and CDR2 are SGHRS and YFSETQ. CDR3 bases: TGCGCCAGCAGCTTGGGACTAGCGGGAGAAGAGCAGTACTTC. Translating it yields CASSLGLAGEEQYF.

J is TRBJ2-2 and V is TRBV29-1, with no clear D. V shed 4 bases and J shed 7 bases, with 10 bases lying between them. The CDR3 runs 12 residues. Per germline, CDR1 SQVTM and CDR2 ANQGSEA. DNA for the CDR3: TGCAGCGTTGCGATGTCGGGCGGGGAGCTGTTTTTT. Its protein is CSVAMSGGELFF.

V gene TRBV6-5 combines with J gene TRBJ2-1, with TRBD2 matching 10 bases. Germline V CDR1 and CDR2: MNHEY, SVGAGI. The CDR3 extends over 14 amino acids. Trimming cost V 6 bases and J 8 bases; bases outside gene matches: 7. The CDR3 protein is CASRPLAGLDEQFF. The CDR3 nucleotides read TGTGCCAGCAGACCACTAGCGGGACTCGATGAGCAGTTCTTC.

V and J are TRBV13 and TRBJ1-2, with D uncertain. The CDR3 is made up of 13 amino acids. The V and J ends lost 7 bases and 4 bases respectively, with 13 bases between them. Germline V gene sequence: CDR1 PRHDT, CDR2 FYEKMQ (reference sequence). DNA of the CDR3: TGTGCCAGCACGACTAATAGCGGCTATGGCTACACCTTC. It is translated as CASTTNSGYGYTF.

CDR3 nucleotides: TGCGCCAGCAGTCTCAGGGGCACAGATACGCAGTATTTT. Its translation is CASSLRGTDTQYF. The rearrangement links TRBV5-1 to TRBJ2-3; TRBD1 is a possible D gene (5 bases). CDR1 is SGHRS and CDR2 is YFSETQ in the germline V gene. V gave up 5 bases and J gave up 1 base, with 8 bases separating them. This CDR3 comprises 13 residues.

The chain recombines TRBV3-1 (or the pseudogene TRBV3-2) with TRBJ2-7; the D gene is possibly TRBD1 (6 bases). The length of the CDR3 is 13 residues. Per germline, CDR1 LGHDT and CDR2 YNNKEL (reference sequence). The germline V and J ends were trimmed by 4 bases and 7 bases, with 14 bases remaining between them. The CDR3 DNA is TGTGCCAGCAGCCGTACAGGGAGTTATGAGCAGTACTTC. Protein product: CASSRTGSYEQYF.

The chain employs TRBV27 and TRBJ1-5; a possible D gene is TRBD1 (5 bases). The CDR3 sequence is 15 residues long. The germline gives CDR1 MNHEY, CDR2 SMNVEV (reference sequence). V lost 6 bases, J lost 0 bases, and 12 bases lay in between. The CDR3 region is CASSKQAYSNQPQHF. The CDR3 nucleotides read TGTGCCAGCAGCAAACAGGCATATAGCAATCAGCCCCAGCATTTT.

This clone has a single count. CDR3 bases: TGTGCCAGCGGACTTCAGGGGCTGGGGACCCAGTACTTC. Translation: CASGLQGLGTQYF. The gene calls are TRBV12-3 or TRBV12-4 and TRBJ2-5; a possible D gene is TRBD1 (6 bases). V was shortened by 8 bases and J by 7 bases, with 17 bases between the two germline ends. CDR3 length equals 13 residues.

The V and J genes are TRBV3-1 (or the pseudogene TRBV3-2) and TRBJ1-3; D gene unclear. V lost 0 bases and J lost 4, with 4 bases in between. The CDR3 consists of 13 residues. The germline CDR1 and CDR2 sequences are LGHDT and YNNKEL (reference sequence). Here the CDR3 reads CASSQESGNTIYF. DNA of the CDR3: TGTGCCAGCAGCCAAGAGTCGGGAAACACCATATATTTT.

This chain links TRBV7-3 with TRBJ2-2; D may be TRBD2 (5 bases). V gave up 7 bases and J gave up 2 bases, with 11 bases separating them. CDR1 and CDR2 (germline): SGHTA, FQGTGA. There are 14 residues in the CDR3. The CDR3 region has the DNA TGTGCCAGCACCCTCAGCGGCAACACCGGGGAGCTGTTTTTT. Translation gives CASTLSGNTGELFF.

Concerning this clone: This CDR3 is also generated by other DNA sequences in the sample. Written as DNA, the CDR3 is TGTGCCAGCAGTCCCGGGACTATCTACAATGAGCAGTTCTTC. Protein product: CASSPGTIYNEQFF. The chain is built from TRBV3-1 (or the pseudogene TRBV3-2) and TRBJ2-1; 7 positions match TRBD2. CDR3 length: 14 amino acids. Germline-derived CDR1 and CDR2 are LGHDT and YNNKEL (reference sequence). J was trimmed by 3 bases and V by 6 bases; bases with no gene match: 5.

This clone was picked up a small number of times. The chain couples TRBV7-2 to TRBJ2-1; 10 nucleotides agree with TRBD1. The CDR3 has 16 residues. V lost 1 base and J lost 2; bases outside the gene matches: 2. The germline gives CDR1 SGHTA, CDR2 FQGNSA. The CDR3 sequence is CASSLEGTGAYNEQFF. The DNA for the CDR3 is TGTGCCAGCAGCTTAGAAGGGACAGGGGCCTACAATGAGCAGTTCTTC. The complete variable domain, with remaining parts taken from reference TRBV7-2 and TRBJ2-1, reads GAGVSQSPSNKVTEKGKDVELRCDPISGHTALYWYRQSLGQGLEFLIYFQGNSAPDKSGLPSDRFSAERTGGSVSTLTIQRTQQEDSAVYLCASSLEGTGAYNEQFFGPGTRLTVL.

The chain carries TRBV11-2 and TRBJ2-7; 9 nucleotides line up with TRBD1. Unmatched junction bases numbered 12, after V lost 4 bases and J lost 5 bases. Germline-derived CDR1 and CDR2 are SGHAT and FQNNGV. This CDR3 region has 16 residues. The CDR3 nucleotides are TGTGCCAGCAGCTCAATTCGTATCAGACAGGGGGACGAGCAGTACTTC. The encoded protein is CASSSIRIRQGDEQYF.

V gene TRBV30 combines with J gene TRBJ1-5; 7 bases line up with TRBD1. The CDR3 contains 14 residues. V gave up 2 bases and J gave up 5 bases; unmatched junction bases: 6. Germline-derived CDR1 and CDR2 are GTSNPN and SVGIG (reference sequence). CDR3 protein: CAWSTGTADQPQHF. CDR3 bases: TGTGCCTGGAGTACCGGGACAGCCGATCAGCCCCAGCATTTT.